This T cell receptor (beta chain) emerged from a study of T cells after yellow fever vaccination. TCRdb used MiXCR to reprocess the 5' RACE reads, holding one entry per CDR3 protein. The sample shows some 350,000 distinct CDR3 sequences, around 10% of them seen only once. Study-level points and caveats: Some clonotypes, a small share, were shared between CD4 and CD8 compartments. Abundant clonotypes from the bulk population could get into FACS-sorted repertoires as contaminants. Re-detected after boosting: most primary clones, approximately 97% of CD4 and roughly 90% of CD8.

This clonotype has a single count. Antigen specificity is unknown. Per the germline V gene, CDR1 is SGHTA and CDR2 is FQGNSA. This CDR3 spans 16 amino acids. V was shortened by 4 bases and J by 1 base, with 14 bases between the two germline ends. This clonotype was obtained from a man younger than 35 who received the YFV17D yellow fever vaccine. The sequences come from PBMCs, collected on the day of the first yellow fever vaccination. The chain couples TRBV7-2 to TRBJ1-3; D is undetermined. Here the CDR3 reads CASSSNVGGSGNTIYF. The CDR3 nucleotides read TGTGCCAGCAGCTCCAACGTAGGTGGATCTGGAAACACCATATATTTT.